This entry describes one T cell receptor (beta chain). This sample is drawn from a study of blood T cell repertoires in COVID-19. Study information: COVID-19 samples from acute and convalescent phases originated in the United States, Italy and Spain. PBMCs, B-cell-depleted T cells, or T cells provided the cDNA or gDNA that made up the material.

How the authors handled the data: Estimates of nucleated cell counts were drawn from the amplification of reference gene primers. Profiling relied on immunoSEQ multiplex PCR, and the TCRdb table lists in-frame clones only, not all of them. V and J calls and clone size are as listed in that table; D and trimming were resolved from the DNA. The sample has over 150,000 clones, around 78% seen once; the top ten hold roughly 1.8%. V was clipped by 1 base and J by 6 bases; unmatched bases: 1. The CDR3 totals 12 residues. Per germline, CDR1 SQVTM and CDR2 ANQGSEA. The V and J genes are TRBV29-1 and TRBJ1-2; 8 bases map to TRBD1. The receptor was derived from a man older than 75 with acute or convalescent COVID-19. What was sequenced was peripheral blood. The CDR3 DNA is TGCAGCGTTGAAGGACAGGGGAATGGCTACACCTTC. Its translation: CSVEGQGNGYTF.